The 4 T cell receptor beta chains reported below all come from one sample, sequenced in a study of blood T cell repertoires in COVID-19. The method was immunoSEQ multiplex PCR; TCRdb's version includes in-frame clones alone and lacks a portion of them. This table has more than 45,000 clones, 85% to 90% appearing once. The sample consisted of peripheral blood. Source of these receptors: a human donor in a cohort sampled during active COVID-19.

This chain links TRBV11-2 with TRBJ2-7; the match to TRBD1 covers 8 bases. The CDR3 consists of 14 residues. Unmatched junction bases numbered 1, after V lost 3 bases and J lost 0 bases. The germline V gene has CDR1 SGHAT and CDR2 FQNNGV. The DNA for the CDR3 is TGTGCCAGCAGCTTGGGACAGGCCTCCTACGAGCAGTACTTC. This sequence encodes CASSLGQASYEQYF.

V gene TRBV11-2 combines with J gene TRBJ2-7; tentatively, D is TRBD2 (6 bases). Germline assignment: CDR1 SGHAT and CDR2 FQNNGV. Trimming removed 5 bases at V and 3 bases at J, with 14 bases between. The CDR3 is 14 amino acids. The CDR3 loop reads CASSPSGVVYEQYF. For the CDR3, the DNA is TGTGCCAGCAGCCCCTCGGGGGTAGTCTACGAGCAGTACTTC.

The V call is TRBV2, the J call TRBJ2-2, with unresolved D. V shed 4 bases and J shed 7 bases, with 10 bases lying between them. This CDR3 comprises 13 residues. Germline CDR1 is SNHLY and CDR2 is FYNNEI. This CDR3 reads CASSAHPGGELFF. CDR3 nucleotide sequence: TGTGCCAGCAGTGCCCACCCCGGCGGGGAGCTGTTTTTT.

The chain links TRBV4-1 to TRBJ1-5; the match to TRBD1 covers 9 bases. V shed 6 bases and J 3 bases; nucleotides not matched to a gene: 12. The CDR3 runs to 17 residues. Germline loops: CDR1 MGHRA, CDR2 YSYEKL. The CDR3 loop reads CASSGTGPPLYNQPQHF. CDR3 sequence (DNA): TGCGCCAGCAGTGGGACAGGGCCACCACTCTACAATCAGCCCCAGCATTTT.